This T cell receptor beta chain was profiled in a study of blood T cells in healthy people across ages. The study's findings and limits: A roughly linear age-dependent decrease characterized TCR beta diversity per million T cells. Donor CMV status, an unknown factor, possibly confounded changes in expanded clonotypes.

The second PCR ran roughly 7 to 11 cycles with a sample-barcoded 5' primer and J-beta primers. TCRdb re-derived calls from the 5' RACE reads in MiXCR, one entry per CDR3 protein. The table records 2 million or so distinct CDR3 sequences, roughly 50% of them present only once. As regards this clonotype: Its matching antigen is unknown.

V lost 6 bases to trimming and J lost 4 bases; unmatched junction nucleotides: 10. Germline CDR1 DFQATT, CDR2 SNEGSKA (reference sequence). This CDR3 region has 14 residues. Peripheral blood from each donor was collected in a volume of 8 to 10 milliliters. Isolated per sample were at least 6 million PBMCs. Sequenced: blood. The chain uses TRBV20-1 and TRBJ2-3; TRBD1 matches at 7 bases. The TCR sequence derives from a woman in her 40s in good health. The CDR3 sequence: CSAIYRQGADTQYF. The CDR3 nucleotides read TGCAGTGCGATATACAGACAGGGAGCAGATACGCAGTATTTT.